Shown below are 30 T cell receptor beta chains from a single sample sequenced in a study of beta chain features in type 1 diabetes. As every portion of the isolated RNA was reverse transcribed, the sequencing read expressed TCRB transcripts. The data were produced by immunoSEQ multiplex PCR, yet TCRdb's version contains in-frame clones alone and is incomplete. This repertoire shows under 900,000 clones, around a sixth found once; its top ten account for 0.02% to 0.03%. The sample taken for sequencing was naive CD4+ T cells from blood. The receptor source for this set is a woman under 30 in good health.

The rearrangement links TRBV28 to TRBJ1-1, with a weak D call TRBD1 (6 bases). This CDR3 is 19 amino acids long. Germline V CDR1 and CDR2: MDHEN, SYDVKM. Trimming took off 4 bases at V and 3 bases at J, with 27 bases between the two ends. The CDR3 bases are TGTGCCAGCAGTTCGGTGACTGGGACGAACAGGGTTAGGTACACTGAAGCTTTCTTT. It yields the protein CASSSVTGTNRVRYTEAFF.

V and J are TRBV7-9 and TRBJ2-1, with D perhaps matching TRBD1 or TRBD2 (7 bases each). The CDR3 has 19 amino acids. V was trimmed by 3 bases and J by 8 bases, leaving 29 bases between them. Germline values: CDR1 SEHNR, CDR2 FQNEAQ (reference sequence). CDR3 nucleotides: TGTGCCAGCAGCTTGAAAGACCTGAAACAGGGGAGGGCTAGTTATGAGCAGTTCTTC. Translated, it gives CASSLKDLKQGRASYEQFF.

The CDR3 DNA sequence: TGTGCCATCAGTGGGGCTAGCGGTAATACGCAGTATTTT. Amino acids: CAISGASGNTQYF. This chain links TRBV10-3 with TRBJ2-3; 7 nucleotides line up with TRBD2. Trimming took 4 bases from V and 7 from J; bases not matched to a gene: 5. In germline, CDR1 is ENHRY, CDR2 SYGVKD. The length of the CDR3 is 13 residues.

This sequence joins TRBV9 and TRBJ2-1, with D unclear. CDR1 is SGDLS and CDR2 is YYNGEE in the germline V gene. Trimming shortened V by 0 bases and J by 7 bases, and 8 bases separated the two germline ends. The CDR3 loop spans 13 amino acids. CDR3: CASSVGIGNEQFF. The CDR3 DNA is TGTGCCAGCAGCGTAGGTATCGGTAATGAGCAGTTCTTC.

This clone was detected a few times. The sample contains more than one DNA sequence encoding this CDR3. The gene calls are TRBV28 and TRBJ2-7; D call uncertain. The germline V gene encodes CDR1 MDHEN and CDR2 SYDVKM. Trimming took off 5 bases at V and 3 bases at J, with 8 bases between the two ends. This CDR3 contains 12 residues. CDR3: CASSVGGYEQYF. CDR3 DNA: TGTGCCAGCAGTGTTGGTGGCTACGAGCAGTACTTC. The full variable domain, rest sourced from reference TRBV28 and TRBJ2-7, is DVKVTQSSRYLVKRTGEKVFLECVQDMDHENMFWYRQDPGLGLRLIYFSYDVKMKEKGDIPEGYSVSREKKERFSLILESASTNQTSMYLCASSVGGYEQYFGPGTRLTVT.

The sample holds a few counts of this clone. The gene calls are TRBV18 and TRBJ1-4; 9 bases align to TRBD1. CDR3 size: 12 residues. V dropped 7 bases and J dropped 8; count of bases not matched to a gene: 2. Germline lookup yields CDR1 KGHSH and CDR2 LQKENI. The CDR3 DNA sequence: TGTGCCAGCTGGACAGGGGCCGAAAAACTGTTTTTT. It specifies CASWTGAEKLFF.

There are a few counts of this clone. The genes are TRBV6-1 and TRBJ2-7; 9 nucleotides align to TRBD2. CDR1 and CDR2 (germline): MNHNS, SASEGT. The V and J ends lost 8 bases and 0 bases, in that order; junction bases with no gene match: 2. The CDR3 is 13 residues long. The CDR3 loop reads CASRLAASYEQYF. DNA of the CDR3: TGTGCCAGCCGACTAGCGGCCTCCTACGAGCAGTACTTC.

The genes are TRBV19 and TRBJ2-2, with D possibly TRBD2 on 5 matching bases. From germline, CDR1 is LNHDA and CDR2 SQIVND (reference sequence). The CDR3 is 13 amino acids. Trimming took off 7 bases at V and 5 bases at J, with 11 bases between the two ends. The CDR3 is CASNQLVTGELFF. CDR3 sequence (DNA): TGTGCCAGTAATCAACTAGTGACCGGGGAGCTGTTTTTT. Based on the CDR3 plus reference TRBV19 and TRBJ2-2, the full variable domain is DGGITQSPKYLFRKEGQNVTLSCEQNLNHDAMYWYRQDPGQGLRLIYYSQIVNDFQKGDIAEGYSVSREKKESFPLTVTSAQKNPTAFYLCASNQLVTGELFFGEGSRLTVL.

The chain couples TRBV20-1 to TRBJ2-7; D uncertain. The CDR3 length is 10 residues. Germline V gene data show CDR1 as DFQATT and CDR2 as SNEGSKA (reference sequence). CDR3 loop: CMGRYYEQYF. CDR3 in DNA: TGCATGGGCAGGTACTACGAGCAGTACTTC.

The J gene is TRBJ2-7, the V gene TRBV15; D not resolved. CDR1 is LNHNV and CDR2 is YYDKDF in the germline V gene (reference sequence). Deletions cut 0 bases from V and 6 bases from J, with 6 bases between. The CDR3 spans 12 residues. CDR3 DNA: TGTGCCACCAGCAGAGATCGACGCGAGCAGTACTTC. Protein product: CATSRDRREQYF. The full variable domain, its missing parts supplied by reference TRBV15 and TRBJ2-7, is DAMVIQNPRYQVTQFGKPVTLSCSQTLNHNVMYWYQQKSSQAPKLLFHYYDKDFNNEADTPDNFQSRRPNTSFCFLDIRSPGLGDTAMYLCATSRDRREQYFGPGTRLTVT.

This clone was picked up a small number of times. This chain uses TRBV18 with TRBJ2-1, with D unresolved. Germline assignment: CDR1 KGHSH and CDR2 LQKENI. The germline V and J ends were trimmed by 3 bases and 4 bases, with 10 bases remaining between them. This CDR3 spans 14 amino acids. CDR3 sequence reads: CASSPQPWYNEQFF. Written as DNA, the CDR3 is TGTGCCAGCTCACCCCAGCCCTGGTACAATGAGCAGTTCTTC.

There are a few counts of this clone. V usage is TRBV6-6 and J usage is TRBJ2-7; no clear D. The CDR3 totals 14 residues. Germline V CDR1 and CDR2: MNHNY, SVGAGI (reference sequence). Trimming cost V 6 bases and J 0 bases, with 12 bases left between them. The DNA of the CDR3 is TGTGCCAGCAGCTCTCCCGAGCACTCCTACGAGCAGTACTTC. Translated, it gives CASSSPEHSYEQYF.

The gene calls are TRBV7-9 and TRBJ2-1; 7 nucleotides match TRBD2. CDR1 is SEHNR and CDR2 is FQNEAQ in the germline V gene (reference sequence). The CDR3 runs 16 residues. J gave up 3 bases and V 2 bases, and 7 bases lay outside the gene matches. The CDR3 DNA reads TGTGCCAGCAGCTTAAGGCGCAGGACTAGCTACAATGAGCAGTTCTTC. It is translated as CASSLRRRTSYNEQFF.

This chain links TRBV5-1 with TRBJ2-7; D gene uncertain. The V gene lost 4 bases and the J gene lost 2 bases, with 16 bases spanning the gap. The germline CDR1 and CDR2 sequences are SGHRS and YFSETQ. The CDR3 extends over 15 amino acids. CDR3 DNA sequence: TGCGCCAGCAGCCGTGGTGGCCAGTTGACCTACGAGCAGTACTTC. Encoded protein: CASSRGGQLTYEQYF.

This chain links TRBV28 with TRBJ2-7, with 8 positions matching TRBD2. V lost 5 bases and J lost 1; bases outside the gene matches: 7. CDR3 length: 15 residues. The germline V gene encodes CDR1 MDHEN and CDR2 SYDVKM. CDR3 protein: CASSTLGTRSYEQYF. The CDR3 DNA reads TGTGCCAGCAGTACTCTCGGGACTAGATCCTACGAGCAGTACTTC.

The chain uses TRBV2 and TRBJ2-2; 12 bases map to TRBD2. Germline V gene data show CDR1 as SNHLY and CDR2 as FYNNEI. The V gene end was trimmed by 3 bases and the J gene end by 1 base; junction bases not matched to a gene: 6. The CDR3 length is 18 residues. This chain's CDR3 is CASSDLTSGRMNTGELFF. CDR3 coding DNA: TGTGCCAGCAGTGACCTTACTAGCGGGAGGATGAACACCGGGGAGCTGTTTTTT.

This clone was counted between two and nine times. The chain links TRBV15 to TRBJ2-1; 8 bases are a match to TRBD1. CDR3 length equals 12 residues. The V and J ends lost 4 bases and 15 bases, in that order; junction bases with no gene match: 8. CDR1 and CDR2 (germline): LNHNV, YYDKDF (reference sequence). The CDR3 bases are TGTGCCACCAGCACCTCCCGGGACAGGCGGTTCTTC. Its translation: CATSTSRDRRFF.

V is TRBV6-5 and J is TRBJ1-2; 7 positions match TRBD1. V lost 6 bases and J lost 9; bases outside the gene matches: 7. This CDR3 has 12 amino acids. CDR1 and CDR2 (germline): MNHEY, SVGAGI. CDR3 sequence reads: CASRRTGDRYTF. CDR3 nucleotides: TGTGCCAGCAGACGTACAGGGGACCGCTACACCTTC.

V and J are TRBV16 and TRBJ2-7, with no clear D. The V gene's germline CDR1 is KGHSY and CDR2 FQNENV. V was pared by 1 base and J by 5 bases, with 6 bases between. The CDR3 extends over 12 amino acids. The CDR3 DNA follows: TGTGCCAGCAGCCAATTAGGTAACGAGCAGTACTTC. Encoded protein: CASSQLGNEQYF. The complete variable domain, with remaining parts taken from reference TRBV16 and TRBJ2-7, reads GEEVAQTPKHLVRGEGQKAKLYCAPIKGHSYVFWYQQVLKNEFKFLISFQNENVFDETGMPKERFSAKCLPNSPCSLEIQATKLEDSAVYFCASSQLGNEQYFGPGTRLTVT.

J is TRBJ1-4 and V is TRBV5-6; possible D gene TRBD1, 5 bases. From germline, CDR1 is SGHDT and CDR2 YYEEEE. The V end was cut by 2 bases, the J end by 7 bases, with 12 bases between. The CDR3 covers 14 residues. CDR3 DNA sequence: TGTGCCAGCAGCTTCAGAGGGAGGGGTGAAAAACTGTTTTTT. Residues: CASSFRGRGEKLFF.

The chain carries TRBV14 and TRBJ2-5, with a tentative D call TRBD2 (5 bases). Trimming took off 4 bases at V and 5 bases at J, with 14 bases between the two ends. The length of the CDR3 is 14 residues. Germline V gene lookup returns CDR1 SGHDN and CDR2 FVKESK. CDR3 sequence reads: CASSPRGIWETQYF. CDR3 coding DNA: TGTGCCAGCAGCCCCAGAGGGATTTGGGAGACCCAGTACTTC.

The genes are TRBV7-6 and TRBJ2-6, with a tentative D call TRBD1 (6 bases). The CDR3 contains 15 residues. Germline V gene sequence: CDR1 SGHVS, CDR2 FNYEAQ. Trimming took 5 bases from V and 2 from J, leaving 10 bases between them. CDR3 sequence: CASSPGTTGANVLTF. The DNA of the CDR3 is TGTGCCAGCAGCCCCGGGACAACTGGGGCCAACGTCCTGACTTTC.

The chain links TRBV5-6 to TRBJ1-1; D remains ambiguous. The CDR3 covers 15 residues. Germline V gene lookup returns CDR1 SGHDT and CDR2 YYEEEE. V gave up 1 base and J gave up 1 base, with 11 bases separating them. The CDR3 region is CASSLRRSRNTEAFF. DNA for the CDR3: TGTGCCAGCAGCTTGCGCCGGAGTCGGAACACTGAAGCTTTCTTT.

This clone was counted only a few times. The chain recombines TRBV5-4 with TRBJ2-3; the match to TRBD2 covers 11 bases. V was pared by 4 bases and J by 0 bases, with 4 bases of the junction left unmatched. This CDR3 spans 16 amino acids. Germline V gene data show CDR1 as SGHNT and CDR2 as YYREEE (reference sequence). Here the CDR3 reads CASSKGTSGSTDTQYF. The CDR3 nucleotides read TGTGCCAGCAGCAAAGGGACTAGCGGAAGCACAGATACGCAGTATTTT.

This clone has just a few counts. The chain joins TRBV7-2 to TRBJ2-1; D tentatively fits TRBD1 or TRBD2 (5 bases each). This CDR3 comprises 16 residues. The germline V and J ends were trimmed by 3 bases and 7 bases, with 19 bases remaining between them. Germline V gene sequence: CDR1 SGHTA, CDR2 FQGNSA. CDR3 sequence: CASSLNGGFGNNEQFF. CDR3 DNA sequence: TGTGCCAGCAGCTTGAATGGGGGATTCGGAAATAATGAGCAGTTCTTC. Full variable domain (remainder filled in from reference TRBV7-2 and TRBJ2-1): GAGVSQSPSNKVTEKGKDVELRCDPISGHTALYWYRQSLGQGLEFLIYFQGNSAPDKSGLPSDRFSAERTGGSVSTLTIQRTQQEDSAVYLCASSLNGGFGNNEQFFGPGTRLTVL.

This clone appeared a few times. The chain carries TRBV11-2 and TRBJ2-2, with 8 positions matching TRBD2. The CDR3 spans 17 residues. The V gene end was trimmed by 5 bases and the J gene end by 5 bases; junction bases not matched to a gene: 13. The germline V gene encodes CDR1 SGHAT and CDR2 FQNNGV. CDR3 sequence reads: CASSGREPGLGTGELFF. The CDR3 DNA is TGTGCCAGCAGCGGAAGGGAGCCGGGACTAGGGACCGGGGAGCTGTTTTTT.

This clone was seen a handful of times. This sequence joins TRBV25-1 and TRBJ2-3; D uncertain. Between the trimmed V and J ends, which lost 4 bases and 7 bases, there was a span of 9 bases. The CDR3 is made up of 12 amino acids. Germline lookup yields CDR1 MGHDK and CDR2 SYGVNS. The CDR3 is CASSVTENTQYF. CDR3 sequence (DNA): TGTGCCAGCAGTGTGACTGAAAATACGCAGTATTTT.

A remark on this clone: Additional DNA sequences in this sample encode the identical CDR3. The gene calls are TRBV7-3 and TRBJ2-3, with 8 bases identical to TRBD2. Germline CDR1 reads SGHTA; CDR2 reads FQGTGA. The CDR3 loop spans 14 amino acids. Losses at the gene ends were 3 bases for V and 4 bases for J; bases not matched to a gene: 3. The CDR3 spells CASSFSGSPDTQYF. The CDR3 nucleotides read TGTGCCAGCAGCTTCAGCGGGAGCCCAGATACGCAGTATTTT.

In its sample, this clone was seen a few times. The sample carries other DNA sequences with the same CDR3. The chain employs TRBV5-1 and TRBJ2-1, with a possible D match to TRBD2 (5 bases). V dropped 0 bases and J dropped 1 base, with 5 bases sitting between them. The CDR3 has 14 residues. Germline loops: CDR1 SGHRS, CDR2 YFSETQ. Here the CDR3 reads CASSLGTSYNEQFF. The DNA for the CDR3 is TGCGCCAGCAGCTTGGGGACTTCCTACAATGAGCAGTTCTTC.

This clone was recorded a few times. The gene calls are TRBV7-2 and TRBJ2-1; tentatively, D is TRBD2 (6 bases). V lost 7 bases, J lost 10 bases, and 17 bases lay in between. Germline CDR1 and CDR2: SGHTA and FQGNSA. The CDR3 extends over 13 amino acids. In DNA form, the CDR3 reads TGTGCCAGCACCTCATTATACGCGGGAGAGCAGTTCTTC. Translating it yields CASTSLYAGEQFF.